The source of this TCR beta chain is a study of neurological immune-mediated disorders. General observations from the study: Phylogenetic grouping assigned the repertoires of 18 of 34 multiple sclerosis patients to a single related-CDR3 cluster, which may represent a signature. Whereas HTLV-1-associated myelopathy showed the most TCR clonal expansion, multiple sclerosis showed the least, with levels below those of healthy controls.

CDR3 length: 15 amino acids. The J segment lost 1 base and the V segment lost 3 bases, leaving 3 bases of the junction unmatched. The germline CDR1 and CDR2 sequences are KGHDR and SFDVKD. TCRdb processed the 5' RACE reads anew with MiXCR; each CDR3 protein has one entry. The sample records tens of thousands of distinct CDR3 sequences, approximately 5% being singletons. This clonotype was observed at least ten times. Its antigen is not known. Material for sequencing was PBMCs. V usage is TRBV24-1 and J usage is TRBJ1-2, with 8 positions matching TRBD1. This receptor was taken from a woman under 40 with multiple sclerosis. CDR3 protein: CATSDPQGDNYGYTF. CDR3 bases: TGTGCCACCAGTGATCCACAGGGGGATAACTATGGCTACACCTTC.